The 8 T cell receptor beta chains in this list originate from one sample, sequenced in a study. Each CDR3 protein is one row after TCRdb ran MiXCR on the 5' RACE reads. The table records around 50,000 distinct CDR3 sequences, more than 15% of them present only once. Sequenced: naive CD4+ T cells sorted from blood. Subset noted: naive CD4+ T cells, CD4+CD45RA+CD25-. These receptors originate from a female donor with breast cancer.

The chain links TRBV28 to TRBJ1-2, with D possibly matching TRBD1 (6 bases). Per germline, CDR1 MDHEN and CDR2 SYDVKM. V lost 3 bases to trimming and J lost 7 bases, with 15 bases between them. This CDR3 comprises 14 residues. CDR3 region: CASSFRGGQGGYTF. The CDR3 DNA is TGTGCCAGCAGTTTCCGGGGGGGGCAAGGTGGCTACACCTTC.

Regarding this clonotype: This CDR3 is missing its conserved last phenylalanine or tryptophan, likely due to a read error. The V gene is TRBV3-1, the J gene TRBJ1-3; D call uncertain. Germline assignment: CDR1 LGHDT and CDR2 YNNKEL (reference sequence). Trimming took off 4 bases at V and 3 bases at J, with 10 bases between the two ends. The CDR3 covers 14 residues. As DNA, the CDR3 is TGTGCCAGCAGCCTCCAATTGGATGGAAACACCATATATTTG. Encoded protein: CASSLQLDGNTIYL.

The sample holds a few counts of this clonotype. This chain connects TRBV5-1 to TRBJ1-6; D is undetermined. The CDR3 contains 14 residues. CDR1 and CDR2 from the germline V gene are SGHRS and YFSETQ. The V gene lost 1 base and the J gene lost 8 bases, with 10 bases spanning the gap. The CDR3 DNA is TGCGCCAGCAGCTTGTCAACAGTGCATTCACCCCTCCACTTT. As protein: CASSLSTVHSPLHF.

This clonotype was seen ten or more times. The chain recombines TRBV7-2 with TRBJ2-7; D remains unclear. The CDR3 contains 13 residues. From germline, CDR1 is SGHTA and CDR2 FQGNSA. Trimming pared 4 bases from V and 6 bases from J, leaving 13 bases between. The CDR3 DNA sequence: TGTGCCAGCAGCTCCGAGGTGGGGTTCGAGCAGTACTTC. It translates to CASSSEVGFEQYF.

The genes are TRBV3-1 and TRBJ2-4, with TRBD2 identical over 7 bases. V gave up 0 bases and J gave up 7 bases; unmatched junction bases: 15. Germline values: CDR1 LGHDT, CDR2 YNNKEL (reference sequence). This CDR3 contains 18 residues. This chain's CDR3 is CASSQERPSMDGGNIQYF. The CDR3 DNA reads as TGTGCCAGCAGCCAAGAAAGGCCTAGTATGGACGGGGGGAACATTCAGTACTTC.

As regards this clonotype: A single base separates this from a much larger clone, so it may be a read error. V and J are TRBV12-3 or TRBV12-4 and TRBJ1-6; D uncertain. The CDR3 spans 14 residues. In DNA, the CDR3 is TGTGCCAGCAGTCCGCGCGGCGCTAATACACCCCTCCACTTT. Residues: CASSPRGANTPLHF.

V gene TRBV30 combines with J gene TRBJ2-4, with D possibly being TRBD1 (6 bases). Between the trimmed V and J ends, which lost 0 bases and 6 bases, there was a span of 9 bases. This CDR3 has 13 amino acids. Germline loops: CDR1 GTSNPN, CDR2 SVGIG (reference sequence). The CDR3 DNA follows: TGTGCCTGGAGTGTCAGGGGCGGAAACATTCAGTACTTC. Translated: CAWSVRGGNIQYF.

This clonotype has ten or more counts. The chain links TRBV6-5 to TRBJ2-1; a weak D match, TRBD2 (6 bases). V was cut by 2 bases and J by 5 bases, with 13 bases left in between. Looked up from germline, CDR1 is MNHEY and CDR2 is SVGAGI. The CDR3 covers 15 residues. The DNA of the CDR3 is TGTGCCAGCAGTTACGGCGGGAACCCCGACAATGAGCAGTTCTTC. Translation: CASSYGGNPDNEQFF.